A selection of T cell receptor beta chains follows, all from one sample in a study of T cells in Graves' hyperthyroidism and ophthalmopathy. TCRdb fed the multiplex PCR reads into MiXCR, producing one record per CDR3 protein. Among some 740,000 distinct CDR3 sequences listed, roughly 15% were seen once. The specimen was blood. These receptors were obtained from a woman aged 18-30 years with Graves' hyperthyroidism. The CDR3 runs from the conserved cysteine through the conserved F or W. Each record gives: clone size, J gene, V gene, D gene, CDR3 protein, CDR3 DNA. The D gene is left open where the match is weak. Not all rows give a size; the values are once, few, many and, for expanded clones, a class.

>many|TRBJ2-2|TRBV27|TRBD1
CASSWQGAHRELFF
TGTGCCAGCAGTTGGCAGGGGGCGCACCGGGAGCTGTTTTTT
>many|TRBJ2-5|TRBV18|-
CASSSYQETQYF
TGTGCCAGCAGCTCCTATCAAGAGACCCAGTACTTC
>many|TRBJ2-1|TRBV7-2|-
CASSLRLVGNEQFF
TGTGCCAGCAGCCTAAGACTAGTGGGCAATGAGCAGTTCTTC
>many|TRBJ2-1|TRBV12-3/TRBV12-4|TRBD2
CASSLGTRGGSEQFF
TGTGCCAGCAGTTTAGGGACAAGGGGCGGGAGTGAGCAGTTCTTC
>-|TRBJ2-1|TRBV2|-
CASMAPPPSYNEQFF
TGTGCCAGCATGGCCCCCCCCCCCTCCTACAATGAGCAGTTCTTC
>many|TRBJ2-1|TRBV13|TRBD2
CASSHEAGSSYNEQFF
TGTGCCAGCAGTCACGAAGCGGGAAGCTCCTACAATGAGCAGTTCTTC
>many|TRBJ2-5|TRBV4-1|-
CASSQESGRETQYF
TGCGCCAGCAGCCAAGAAAGTGGGAGGGAGACCCAGTACTTC
>many|TRBJ2-5|TRBV5-1|TRBD1
CASSILPGQGQKSETQYF
TGCGCCAGCAGCATTCTCCCGGGACAGGGGCAGAAGTCAGAGACCCAGTACTTC
>many|TRBJ2-7|TRBV20-1|-
CSAREGHEQYF
TGCAGTGCTAGGGAGGGACACGAGCAGTACTTC
>many|TRBJ2-7|TRBV30|-
CAWRDYYEQYF
TGTGCCTGGCGTGACTACTACGAGCAGTACTTC
>-|TRBJ2-1|TRBV12-3/TRBV12-4|-
CASNLVPRADPRSSYNEQFF
TGTGCCAGCAACTTGGTACCTCGAGCTGATCCCCGTAGCTCCTACAATGAGCAGTTCTTC
>-|TRBJ1-1|TRBV10-1|-
CASSPSGVGTEAFF
TGCGCCAGCAGCCCTTCTGGGGTCGGCACTGAAGCTTTCTTT
>many|TRBJ1-1|TRBV28|-
CASSWARNTEAFF
TGTGCCAGCAGTTGGGCAAGGAACACTGAAGCTTTCTTT
>many|TRBJ2-1|TRBV5-1|TRBD2
CASSLTSGSKSYNEQFF
TGCGCCAGCAGCTTGACTAGCGGGAGTAAGTCCTACAATGAGCAGTTCTTC
>many|TRBJ1-1|TRBV11-3|-
CASSLSSGLNTEAFF
TGTGCCAGCAGCTTAAGTTCGGGGTTGAACACTGAAGCTTTCTTT
>few|TRBJ2-7|TRBV27|-
CASRFAGMGNGGWAYEQYF
TGTGCCAGCAGGTTCGCGGGTATGGGAAATGGGGGATGGGCCTACGAGCAGTACTTC
>many|TRBJ2-5|TRBV20-1|TRBD2
CSARSLAGGPQETQYF
TGCAGTGCTAGGTCGCTAGCGGGAGGTCCACAAGAGACCCAGTACTTC
>few|TRBJ2-4|TRBV12-3/TRBV12-4|-
CASSLWPPDSVAKNIQYF
TGTGCCAGCAGTTTATGGCCCCCTGATTCGGTAGCCAAAAACATTCAGTACTTC
>-|TRBJ2-7|TRBV9|TRBD2
CASSVGGSGEQYF
TGTGCCAGCAGCGTAGGCGGGAGTGGAGAGCAGTACTTC
>many|TRBJ2-3|TRBV15|-
CATSRRRDATLTSTDTQYF
TGTGCCACCAGCAGACGACGGGACGCTACACTTACTAGCACAGATACGCAGTATTTT
>many|TRBJ2-3|TRBV7-8|TRBD2
CASSLRGGRDSGSDRGTDTQYF
TGTGCCAGCAGCTTAAGGGGGGGTAGAGATAGCGGGAGCGATAGGGGCACAGATACGCAGTATTTT
>-|TRBJ1-2|TRBV4-3|-
CASSQEGRGSGYTF
TGCGCCAGCAGCCAAGAAGGGCGGGGTTCTGGCTACACCTTC
>few|TRBJ2-7|TRBV12-3/TRBV12-4|-
CASRRDSSREQYF
TGTGCCAGCAGACGGGACTCCTCTCGGGAGCAGTACTTC
>many|TRBJ1-2|TRBV6-1|TRBD1
CASRHIPTGNYGYTF
TGTGCCAGCAGGCATATACCGACAGGGAACTATGGCTACACCTTC
>-|TRBJ2-7|TRBV20-1|-
CSAPRAGPTSGEQYF
TGCAGTGCGCCACGAGCAGGGCCCACTTCGGGAGAGCAGTACTTC
>few|TRBJ1-5|TRBV4-1|TRBD1
CASSHLDRGGNQPQHF
TGCGCCAGCAGCCATCTAGACAGGGGTGGCAATCAGCCCCAGCATTTT
>-|TRBJ1-2|TRBV27|-
CASSLSGREIAATSLYGYTF
TGTGCCAGCAGTTTATCAGGCCGGGAGATTGCAGCCACCTCCCTCTATGGCTACACCTTC
>-|TRBJ2-1|TRBV30|-
CAWKGLSSYNEQFF
TGTGCCTGGAAGGGGTTGAGCTCCTACAATGAGCAGTTCTTC
>-|TRBJ2-7|TRBV12-3/TRBV12-4|TRBD1
CASSPGTGGENYEQYF
TGTGCCAGCAGTCCCGGGACAGGGGGCGAAAACTACGAGCAGTACTTC
>-|TRBJ2-7|TRBV3-1|-
CASRPNRDSYEQYF
TGTGCCAGCAGGCCGAACAGGGACTCCTACGAGCAGTACTTC
>few|TRBJ2-5|TRBV28|TRBD2
CASSSSSGREETQYF
TGTGCCAGCAGTTCCTCTAGCGGGAGGGAGGAGACCCAGTACTTC
>many|TRBJ1-1|TRBV28|-
CASREFGREAFF
TGTGCCAGCAGGGAATTCGGCAGAGAAGCTTTCTTT
>few|TRBJ2-1|TRBV7-2|-
CASSLSGVPSYNEQFF
TGTGCCAGCAGCTTATCCGGTGTCCCCTCCTACAATGAGCAGTTCTTC
>many|TRBJ1-5|TRBV6-2/TRBV6-3|-
CASSIQEGQPQHF
TGTGCCAGCAGTATTCAGGAAGGACAGCCCCAGCATTTT
>many|TRBJ2-2|TRBV11-2|TRBD1
CASSPGTGGHTGELFF
TGTGCCAGCAGCCCCGGGACAGGGGGGCACACCGGGGAGCTGTTTTTT
>-|TRBJ1-2|TRBV30|-
CAWSDLFLLGARGYTF
TGTGCCTGGAGCGACCTATTCCTTCTGGGGGCGCGTGGCTACACCTTC
>many|TRBJ2-7|TRBV7-2|-
CASSSRPGRPYEQYF
TGTGCCAGCAGCTCGCGGCCAGGACGTCCCTACGAGCAGTACTTC
>few|TRBJ1-3|TRBV28|TRBD1
CASSSPGQEGNTIYF
TGTGCCAGCAGTTCTCCGGGACAGGAAGGGAACACCATATATTTT
>many|TRBJ2-7|TRBV12-3/TRBV12-4|-
CASSLALGGGHEQYF
TGTGCCAGCAGTTTAGCGCTCGGGGGCGGGCACGAGCAGTACTTC
>many|TRBJ2-2|TRBV10-2|-
CASSRAAVTGELFF
TGCGCCAGCAGTCGGGCGGCGGTCACCGGGGAGCTGTTTTTT
>-|TRBJ2-1|TRBV4-1|TRBD2
CASSQEASGAYNEQFF
TGCGCCAGCAGCCAAGAGGCTAGCGGGGCTTACAATGAGCAGTTCTTC
>many|TRBJ2-7|TRBV19|-
CASSPDGEGANYEQYF
TGTGCCAGTAGTCCTGATGGGGAGGGGGCGAACTACGAGCAGTACTTC
>many|TRBJ2-7|TRBV9|-
CASSVTGSSYEQYF
TGTGCCAGCAGCGTTACGGGGAGCTCCTACGAGCAGTACTTC
>many|TRBJ2-5|TRBV3-1|-
CASSQEGWGETQYF
TGTGCCAGCAGCCAAGAAGGGTGGGGAGAGACCCAGTACTTC
>-|TRBJ2-7|TRBV6-5|TRBD2
CASSYPTRTSGTYEQYF
TGTGCCAGCAGTTACCCCACACGGACTAGCGGTACCTACGAGCAGTACTTC
>-|TRBJ1-2|TRBV18|-
CASSPSVVGSGYTF
TGTGCCAGCTCACCATCCGTGGTTGGCTCGGGCTACACCTTC
>few|TRBJ1-5|TRBV28|-
CASSLLQSNQPQHF
TGTGCCAGCAGTTTATTACAGAGCAATCAGCCCCAGCATTTT
>-|TRBJ2-7|TRBV15|TRBD1
CATRDRFEAEQYF
TGTGCCACCCGGGACAGGTTCGAGGCCGAGCAGTACTTC
>few|TRBJ2-3|TRBV5-1|TRBD1
CASSPGQGSFSTDTQYF
TGCGCCAGCAGCCCGGGACAGGGGAGTTTTAGCACAGATACGCAGTATTTT
>few|TRBJ2-5|TRBV10-3|TRBD2
CAISEGLAGVQETQYF
TGTGCCATCAGTGAGGGACTAGCGGGAGTTCAAGAGACCCAGTACTTC
>few|TRBJ1-1|TRBV7-9|-
CASRSSQYTEAFF
TGTGCCAGCAGATCCTCCCAATACACTGAAGCTTTCTTT
>many|TRBJ2-1|TRBV7-2|TRBD2
CASTGTSGYNEQFF
TGTGCCAGCACCGGGACTAGCGGGTACAATGAGCAGTTCTTC
>many|TRBJ2-2|TRBV20-1|TRBD2
CSAPLSGRRSGELFF
TGCAGTGCTCCTCTTAGCGGGAGGAGATCCGGGGAGCTGTTTTTT
>few|TRBJ2-5|TRBV19|-
CASSIDRDDQETQYF
TGTGCCAGTAGTATAGATCGCGACGACCAAGAGACCCAGTACTTC